Listed here are 5 T cell receptor beta chains from one sample, sequenced in a study of shared clonotypes between healthy human individuals. Some clones are missing from TCRdb's copy, which holds only in-frame ones; the method was immunoSEQ multiplex PCR. The table shows more than 400,000 clones, with around 85% occurring only once. The material sequenced was PBMCs. These receptor sequences come from a middle-aged woman in good health. Some clones in this sample may be carry-over from other donors' samples.

As regards this clone: A far bigger clonotype differs at one base, so this is likely a read error. The sample has other DNA sequences that encode this CDR3 too. The genes are TRBV30 and TRBJ2-7; no definite D call. Germline values: CDR1 GTSNPN, CDR2 SVGIG (reference sequence). The CDR3 runs to 14 residues. V was cut by 0 bases and J by 1 base, with 10 bases left in between. CDR3 coding DNA: TGTGCCTGGAGTGTAGCCCGAATATCCTACGAGCAGTACTTC. Amino acids: CAWSVARISYEQYF.

The genes are TRBV27 and TRBJ1-1; no firm D call. Germline assignment: CDR1 MNHEY and CDR2 SMNVEV (reference sequence). V lost 5 bases and J lost 1, with 8 bases in between. The CDR3 length is 13 residues. The CDR3 here is CASSPPGNTEAFF. CDR3 coding DNA: TGTGCCAGCAGTCCGCCGGGGAACACTGAAGCTTTCTTT.

The gene calls are TRBV7-9 and TRBJ2-6; D is uncertain. The V gene lost 0 bases and the J gene lost 10 bases, with 10 bases spanning the gap. The germline V gene has CDR1 SEHNR and CDR2 FQNEAQ (reference sequence). The CDR3 is 14 residues long. CDR3 DNA sequence: TGTGCCAGCAGCTTAGCGATGACACGGAACGTCCTGACTTTC. Translating gives CASSLAMTRNVLTF.

The genes are TRBV4-1 and TRBJ2-7; D gene ambiguous. The germline V gene has CDR1 MGHRA and CDR2 YSYEKL. The CDR3 length is 15 residues. Trimming shortened V by 2 bases and J by 3 bases, and 14 bases separated the two germline ends. CDR3 loop: CASSQWGGPIYEQYF. CDR3 bases: TGCGCCAGCAGCCAATGGGGTGGACCGATCTACGAGCAGTACTTC.

J is TRBJ1-1 and V is TRBV25-1; 8 bases are a match to TRBD1. The CDR3 runs to 15 residues. Trimming took 4 bases from V and 3 from J; bases not matched to a gene: 7. Germline V gives CDR1 MGHDK, CDR2 SYGVNS. The chain's CDR3 is CASSASTGVYTEAFF. The DNA of the CDR3 is TGTGCCAGCAGTGCCTCGACAGGGGTTTACACTGAAGCTTTCTTT.